The 30 T cell receptor beta chains given below trace back to one sample, sequenced in a study of regulatory T cells in long-lasting Graves disease. In building TCR beta libraries, iRepertoire HTBI primers were used together with Arm-PCR of CDR3 regions. TCRdb passed the multiplex PCR reads through MiXCR, listing each CDR3 protein once. This table holds about 220,000 distinct CDR3 sequences, roughly 18% found once. The time point: newly diagnosed GD, antithyroid drugs for less than 3 months. Extracted RNA from PBMCs served as the source of the TCR library. This same sample was also part of a study on T cells in Graves' hyperthyroidism and ophthalmopathy.

The sequences come from peripheral blood mononuclear cells (PBMCs), collected at new diagnosis, from a patient treated with antithyroid drugs. The receptors originated from a woman younger than 45 with Graves disease.

The V call is TRBV15, the J call TRBJ2-3; 9 nucleotides line up with TRBD2. This CDR3 has 16 residues. With V trimmed by 3 bases and J by 4 bases, 8 bases remained unmatched. Germline assignment: CDR1 LNHNV and CDR2 YYDKDF (reference sequence). CDR3 bases: TGTGCCACCAGCAGGTTAGCGGGAGTTGGCCCAGATACGCAGTATTTT. Its translation: CATSRLAGVGPDTQYF.

For this clonotype: This could be a read error, since a much larger clone is one nucleotide away. In this CDR3 the conserved last residue, phenylalanine or tryptophan, is missing, so a read error is likely. J is TRBJ2-3 and V is TRBV10-3, with 8 bases that match TRBD1. Germline assignment: CDR1 ENHRY and CDR2 SYGVKD. V shed 4 bases and J 0 bases; nucleotides not matched to a gene: 3. The CDR3 totals 15 residues. CDR3 nucleotide sequence: TGTGCCATCAGTGCTGGACAGGGTAGCACAGATACGCAGTATTCT. Translated: CAISAGQGSTDTQYS.

This rearrangement joins TRBV2 to TRBJ2-2; the match to TRBD2 covers 11 bases. CDR3 length equals 18 residues. Germline V gene sequence: CDR1 SNHLY, CDR2 FYNNEI. Trimming removed 0 bases from V and 6 bases from J; junction bases left unmatched: 9. The CDR3 DNA reads TGTGCCAGCAGTGAAGCGCGATTAGCGGGAGGGCCTGCCGGGGAGCTGTTTTTT. It is translated as CASSEARLAGGPAGELFF.

This clonotype showed up just a few times. V is TRBV6-5 and J is TRBJ2-1; D uncertain. The CDR3 sequence is 13 residues long. V was trimmed by 2 bases and J by 9 bases, leaving 11 bases between them. Germline CDR1 MNHEY, CDR2 SVGAGI. The chain's CDR3 is CASSYPSAREQFF. The CDR3 region has the DNA TGTGCCAGCAGTTACCCGAGCGCGCGTGAGCAGTTCTTC.

The chain recombines TRBV7-2 with TRBJ2-7; possibly TRBD2 for D (5 bases). CDR3 length equals 14 residues. Germline CDR1 is SGHTA and CDR2 is FQGNSA. V lost 0 bases, J lost 5 bases, and 11 bases lay in between. The CDR3 is CASSLAWGSDEQYF. The CDR3 bases are TGTGCCAGCAGCTTAGCGTGGGGTAGCGACGAGCAGTACTTC.

The table lists this clonotype with many counts. The chain carries TRBV6-2 or TRBV6-3 and TRBJ1-2; possibly TRBD1 for D (6 bases). This CDR3 spans 20 amino acids. Germline V gene sequence: CDR1 MNHEY, CDR2 SVGEGT. The germline V and J ends were trimmed by 5 bases and 3 bases, with 31 bases remaining between them. CDR3 sequence: CASSEGWPPEDSPRDYGYTF. Written as DNA, the CDR3 is TGTGCCAGCAGTGAAGGTTGGCCACCCGAGGACAGTCCGCGGGACTATGGCTACACCTTC.

This sequence joins TRBV3-1 and TRBJ2-3; 15 bases are a match to TRBD2. V dropped 2 bases and J dropped 3; count of bases not matched to a gene: 6. The germline V gene has CDR1 LGHDT and CDR2 YNNKEL (reference sequence). CDR3 length: 18 residues. The CDR3 region is CASSQFLGTSGRTDTQYF. In nucleotides, the CDR3 is TGTGCCAGCAGCCAATTCCTCGGGACTAGCGGGAGGACAGATACGCAGTATTTT.

This clonotype was seen only once. This may be a read error, as it is one base from a much larger clone. The genes are TRBV9 and TRBJ2-3, with D perhaps being TRBD1 or TRBD2 (5 bases each). V was clipped by 4 bases and J by 0 bases, with 15 bases between them. This CDR3 is 16 amino acids long. Germline V lookup: CDR1 SGDLS, CDR2 YYNGEE. The CDR3 DNA follows: TGTGCCAGCAGCCGAGAGGTGGGGGATAGCACAGATACGCAGTATTTT. It is translated as CASSREVGDSTDTQYF.

The sample holds many counts of this clonotype. This sequence joins TRBV28 and TRBJ2-3; D assignment may be TRBD1 or TRBD2 (6 bases each). The CDR3 is 16 residues long. Trimming took off 4 bases at V and 6 bases at J, with 20 bases between the two ends. Germline values: CDR1 MDHEN, CDR2 SYDVKM. CDR3 nucleotides: TGTGCCAGCAGTTCCCCCGTTAGAGGGGGGAGGGATACGCAGTATTTT. Translating it yields CASSSPVRGGRDTQYF.

On this clonotype: A much larger clone lies a single base off, so this may be a read error. This sequence joins TRBV6-2 or TRBV6-3 and TRBJ2-5; D is possibly TRBD2 (6 bases). The CDR3 is 20 amino acids. Germline V lookup: CDR1 MNHEY, CDR2 SVGEGT. CDR3 nucleotides: TGTGCCAGCAGTTACTCGGTCCTGTTCTCCGGGGGTAGAACTCAAGAGGCCCAGTACTTC. Its protein product is CASSYSVLFSGGRTQEAQYF.

This clonotype appeared a few times. This rearrangement joins TRBV5-1 to TRBJ1-2; possibly TRBD1 for D (5 bases). The V end was cut by 4 bases, the J end by 7 bases, with 20 bases between. Looked up from germline, CDR1 is SGHRS and CDR2 is YFSETQ. The CDR3 spans 15 residues. In DNA, the CDR3 is TGCGCCAGCAGCGGGACCGCTGGGGTAGTGGGTGGCTACACCTTC. This codes for CASSGTAGVVGGYTF.

At least ten counts were recorded for this clonotype. This rearrangement joins TRBV2 to TRBJ2-2, with 8 bases lining up with TRBD1. Germline V gene data show CDR1 as SNHLY and CDR2 as FYNNEI. Trimming removed 3 bases from V and 4 bases from J; junction bases left unmatched: 4. This CDR3 is built from 15 residues. CDR3 in DNA: TGTGCCAGCAGTGATGTCAGGGGGCGCACCGGGGAGCTGTTTTTT. Translating gives CASSDVRGRTGELFF.

With regard to this clonotype: Just one base apart from a much larger clone, this may be a read error. The rearrangement joins TRBV6-2 or TRBV6-3 to TRBJ2-1; 12 bases line up with TRBD2. The CDR3 totals 18 residues. Trimming cost V 8 bases and J 0 bases; bases outside gene matches: 11. Germline V gene data show CDR1 as MNHEY and CDR2 as SVGEGT. This chain's CDR3 is CASGVGLAGRSSYNEQFF. The CDR3 DNA follows: TGTGCCAGCGGTGTCGGACTAGCGGGGCGTAGCTCCTACAATGAGCAGTTCTTC.

This clonotype was observed at least ten times. The chain recombines TRBV5-1 with TRBJ1-5, with no clear D. Per germline, CDR1 SGHRS and CDR2 YFSETQ. This CDR3 has 15 residues. V dropped 0 bases and J dropped 3 bases, with 10 bases sitting between them. CDR3 in amino acids: CASSLEGYNNQPQHF. DNA for the CDR3: TGCGCCAGCAGCTTGGAAGGGTACAACAATCAGCCCCAGCATTTT.

The chain links TRBV30 to TRBJ2-1; 10 bases are shared with TRBD2. With V trimmed by 1 base and J by 8 bases, 8 bases remained unmatched. The CDR3 consists of 15 residues. Looked up from germline, CDR1 is GTSNPN and CDR2 is SVGIG (reference sequence). In DNA, the CDR3 is TGTGCCTGGAGTGGACTAGCGGGCCACCGGCATGAGCAGTTCTTC. Encoded protein: CAWSGLAGHRHEQFF.

The CDR3 bases are TGTGCCAGCAGGACCGGGACAGACAAAGCTTTCTTT. Protein sequence: CASRTGTDKAFF. The V and J genes are TRBV6-1 and TRBJ1-1; 7 bases map to TRBD1. Germline CDR1 reads MNHNS; CDR2 reads SASEGT. There are 12 residues in the CDR3. V trimming: 6 bases; J trimming: 9 bases; junction bases outside the gene matches: 7.

This clonotype was counted a few times. The chain couples TRBV4-2 to TRBJ1-2; no clear D gene. The germline V gene has CDR1 LGHNA and CDR2 YNFKEQ. V dropped 0 bases and J dropped 2 bases, with 28 bases sitting between them. The CDR3 extends over 21 amino acids. CDR3 amino acids: CASSQDLALSSAGWRNYGYTF. CDR3 sequence (DNA): TGTGCCAGCAGCCAAGATCTTGCTCTCTCATCGGCTGGGTGGCGGAACTATGGCTACACCTTC.

This clonotype was seen many times. V gene TRBV19 combines with J gene TRBJ1-6, with D maybe TRBD1 (6 bases). There are 17 residues in the CDR3. CDR1 LNHDA and CDR2 SQIVND come from the germline V gene (reference sequence). Trimming stripped 8 bases from V and 7 bases from J, with 24 bases between. The chain's CDR3 is CASRKAQQGMRNSPLHF. In DNA form, the CDR3 reads TGTGCCAGTCGAAAGGCTCAACAGGGTATGAGGAATTCACCCCTCCACTTT.

As concerns this clonotype: A read error is possible here, since a much larger clone lies one base away. V and J are TRBV5-1 and TRBJ2-5; unclear D gene. CDR3 length equals 12 residues. Germline CDR1 reads SGHRS; CDR2 reads YFSETQ. Trimming removed 7 bases at V and 8 bases at J, with 15 bases between. The CDR3 DNA reads TGCGCCAGCCGCTATGGATGGGCCACCCAGTACTTC. Amino acid sequence: CASRYGWATQYF.

At least ten counts were recorded for this clonotype. V usage is TRBV28 and J usage is TRBJ1-2; the D is unclear. Germline CDR1 MDHEN, CDR2 SYDVKM. The germline V and J ends were trimmed by 6 bases and 2 bases, with 22 bases remaining between them. The CDR3 runs to 17 residues. CDR3 sequence (DNA): TGTGCCAGCAGGTCCGCCGGGGTGGGCAGACGCAACTATGGCTACACCTTC. Amino acid sequence: CASRSAGVGRRNYGYTF.

This clonotype was seen repeatedly, ten times or more. The V and J genes are TRBV19 and TRBJ1-5; tentatively, D is TRBD1 (5 bases). CDR3 length: 15 amino acids. Germline lookup yields CDR1 LNHDA and CDR2 SQIVND (reference sequence). The ends were cut back, 7 bases at V and 0 bases at J, with 13 bases in the middle. The CDR3 sequence is CASKPGWISNQPQHF. As DNA, the CDR3 is TGTGCCAGTAAGCCAGGGTGGATTAGCAATCAGCCCCAGCATTTT.

The chain is built from TRBV28 and TRBJ1-6; the D is unclear. Trimming shortened V by 2 bases and J by 2 bases, and 7 bases separated the two germline ends. Germline lookup yields CDR1 MDHEN and CDR2 SYDVKM. The CDR3 has 15 amino acids. CDR3 bases: TGTGCCAGCAGTTTAAAGAGGGCCTATAATTCACCCCTCCACTTT. The encoded protein is CASSLKRAYNSPLHF.

This clonotype was detected ten times or more. This chain connects TRBV27 to TRBJ2-3, with 7 bases aligning to TRBD2. The V segment lost 5 bases and the J segment 1 base; nucleotides outside the gene matches: 3. In germline, CDR1 is MNHEY, CDR2 SMNVEV (reference sequence). CDR3 size: 14 residues. CDR3 amino acids: CASSRRGGTDTQYF. DNA for the CDR3: TGTGCCAGCAGTAGACGGGGGGGCACAGATACGCAGTATTTT.

The chain employs TRBV11-1 and TRBJ1-1; 7 nucleotides line up with TRBD1. Germline V gives CDR1 SGHAT, CDR2 FQDESV (reference sequence). With V trimmed by 4 bases and J by 6 bases, 8 bases remained unmatched. The CDR3 is 14 residues long. The CDR3 DNA reads TGTGCCAGCAGCTATACCAGGGGGACCCCTGAAGCTTTCTTT. This sequence encodes CASSYTRGTPEAFF. Full variable domain (rest looked up from reference TRBV11-1 and TRBJ1-1): EAEVAQSPRYKITEKSQAVAFWCDPISGHATLYWYRQILGQGPELLVQFQDESVVDDSQLPKDRFSAERLKGVDSTLKIQPAELGDSAMYLCASSYTRGTPEAFFGQGTRLTVV.

The sample holds a few counts of this clonotype. The rearrangement links TRBV20-1 to TRBJ1-5, with a possible D match to TRBD1 (5 bases). The CDR3 sequence is 14 residues long. V lost 3 bases and J lost 1, with 10 bases in between. Germline-derived CDR1 and CDR2 are DFQATT and SNEGSKA (reference sequence). The CDR3 sequence: CSARTVGSNQPQHF. The CDR3 DNA is TGCAGTGCTAGGACAGTTGGCAGCAATCAGCCCCAGCATTTT.

J is TRBJ2-3 and V is TRBV7-2; 9 bases line up with TRBD2. The last part of the DNA fits TRBJ2-5 better; the J call may be wrong. The CDR3 is 15 residues long. Germline CDR1 and CDR2: SGHTA and FQGNSA. CDR3 amino acids: CASTRVGTSLETQYF. The DNA for the CDR3 is TGTGCCAGCACCAGAGTCGGGACTAGCTTGGAGACCCAGTACTTC.

This clonotype was found many times. The V call is TRBV19, the J call TRBJ1-2, with TRBD1 identical over 7 bases. Germline loops: CDR1 LNHDA, CDR2 SQIVND (reference sequence). V dropped 6 bases and J dropped 5; count of bases not matched to a gene: 9. The CDR3 is 14 amino acids. The DNA for the CDR3 is TGTGCCAGTAGAATGGGAAGGGACAGTTATGGCTACACCTTC. This sequence encodes CASRMGRDSYGYTF.

CDR3 loop: CASSPPGLISTDTQYF. The CDR3 DNA reads as TGTGCCAGCAGCCCACCCGGACTAATTAGCACAGATACGCAGTATTTT. The chain has TRBV2 and TRBJ2-3; a possible D gene is TRBD2 (6 bases). V lost 6 bases and J 0 bases, leaving 16 bases between the germline ends. Looked up from germline, CDR1 is SNHLY and CDR2 is FYNNEI. This CDR3 comprises 16 residues.

This clonotype was found a few times. It may be a read error: a sequence one base away is much more abundant. The CDR3 coding sequence is TGTGCCAGCAGCTTAGGGGACAGGGCTCCAGGGCAGCAGTTCTTC. The encoded protein is CASSLGDRAPGQQFF. The rearrangement links TRBV7-9 to TRBJ2-1; TRBD1 matches at 9 bases. Unmatched junction bases numbered 9, after V lost 1 base and J lost 11 bases. Per the germline V gene, CDR1 is SEHNR and CDR2 is FQNEAQ (reference sequence). The CDR3 has 15 residues.

This clonotype was seen many times. The DNA is left out, because the CDR3 cannot be placed on it with certainty; the CDR3 is given as TCRdb lists it. The CDR3 is CASTSDSPSRPQHF. The rearrangement joins TRBV19 to TRBJ1-5; the D call of TRBD1 is as the table states it, not checked on the DNA. The CDR3 length equals 14 residues, ends included. The germline gives CDR1 LNHDA, CDR2 SQIVND (reference sequence).